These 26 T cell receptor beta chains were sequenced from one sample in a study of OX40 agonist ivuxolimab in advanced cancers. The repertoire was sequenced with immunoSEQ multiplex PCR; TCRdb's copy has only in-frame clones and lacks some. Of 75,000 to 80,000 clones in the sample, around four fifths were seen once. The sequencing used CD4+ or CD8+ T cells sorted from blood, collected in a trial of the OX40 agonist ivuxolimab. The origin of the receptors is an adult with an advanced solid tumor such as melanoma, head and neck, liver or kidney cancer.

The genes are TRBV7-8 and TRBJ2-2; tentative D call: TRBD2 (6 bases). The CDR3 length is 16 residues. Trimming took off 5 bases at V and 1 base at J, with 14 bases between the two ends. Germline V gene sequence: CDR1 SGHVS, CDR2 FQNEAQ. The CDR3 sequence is CASSVLGLLNTGELFF. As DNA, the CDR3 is TGTGCCAGCAGCGTACTGGGACTTCTGAACACCGGGGAGCTGTTTTTT.

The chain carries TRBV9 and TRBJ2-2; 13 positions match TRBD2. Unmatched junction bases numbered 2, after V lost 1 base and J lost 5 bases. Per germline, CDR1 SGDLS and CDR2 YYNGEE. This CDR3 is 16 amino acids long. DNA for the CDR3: TGTGCCAGCAGCGTACCGGGACTAGCGGGAACCGGGGAGCTGTTTTTT. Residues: CASSVPGLAGTGELFF. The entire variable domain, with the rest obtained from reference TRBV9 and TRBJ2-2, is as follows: DSGVTQTPKHLITATGQRVTLRCSPRSGDLSVYWYQQSLDQGLQFLIQYYNGEERAKGNILERFSAQQFPDLHSELNLSSLELGDSALYFCASSVPGLAGTGELFFGEGSRLTVL.

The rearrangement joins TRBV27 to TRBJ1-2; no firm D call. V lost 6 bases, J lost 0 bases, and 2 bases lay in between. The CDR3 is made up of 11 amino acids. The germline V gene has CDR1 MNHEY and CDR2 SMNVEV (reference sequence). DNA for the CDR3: TGTGCCAGCAGCTCTAACTATGGCTACACCTTC. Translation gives CASSSNYGYTF.

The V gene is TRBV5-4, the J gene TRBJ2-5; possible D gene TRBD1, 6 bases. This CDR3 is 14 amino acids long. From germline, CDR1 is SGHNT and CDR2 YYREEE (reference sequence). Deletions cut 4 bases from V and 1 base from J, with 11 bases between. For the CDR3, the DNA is TGTGCCAGCAGCCCACAGGGATTCCAAGAGACCCAGTACTTC. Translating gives CASSPQGFQETQYF.

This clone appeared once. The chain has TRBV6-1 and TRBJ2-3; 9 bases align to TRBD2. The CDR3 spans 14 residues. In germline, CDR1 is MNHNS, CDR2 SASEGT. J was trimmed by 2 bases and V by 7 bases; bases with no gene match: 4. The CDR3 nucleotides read TGTGCCAGCACTAGCGGGGTATACACAGATACGCAGTATTTT. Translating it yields CASTSGVYTDTQYF.

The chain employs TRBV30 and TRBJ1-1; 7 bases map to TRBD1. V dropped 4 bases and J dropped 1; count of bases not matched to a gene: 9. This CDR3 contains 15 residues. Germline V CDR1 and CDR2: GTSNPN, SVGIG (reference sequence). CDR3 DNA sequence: TGTGCCTGGACTTTCCTAGGGGGCGCGAACACTGAAGCTTTCTTT. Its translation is CAWTFLGGANTEAFF. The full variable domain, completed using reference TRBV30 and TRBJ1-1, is SQTIHQWPATLVQPVGSPLSLECTVEGTSNPNLYWYRQAAGRGLQLLFYSVGIGQISSEVPQNLSASRPQDRQFILSSKKLLLSDSGFYLCAWTFLGGANTEAFFGQGTRLTVV.

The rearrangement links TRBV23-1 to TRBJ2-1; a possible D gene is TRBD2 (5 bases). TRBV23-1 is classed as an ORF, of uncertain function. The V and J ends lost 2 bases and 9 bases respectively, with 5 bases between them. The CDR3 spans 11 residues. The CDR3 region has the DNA TGCGCCAGCAGTCAAGGAGGTGAGCAGTTCTTC. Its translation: CASSQGGEQFF.

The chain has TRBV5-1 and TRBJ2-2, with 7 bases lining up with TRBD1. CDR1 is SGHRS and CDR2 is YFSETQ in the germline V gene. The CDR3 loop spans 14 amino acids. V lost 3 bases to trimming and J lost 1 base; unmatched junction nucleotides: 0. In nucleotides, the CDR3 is TGCGCCAGCAGCTGGACAGGGAACACCGGGGAGCTGTTTTTT. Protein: CASSWTGNTGELFF. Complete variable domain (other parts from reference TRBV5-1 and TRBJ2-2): KAGVTQTPRYLIKTRGQQVTLSCSPISGHRSVSWYQQTPGQGLQFLFEYFSETQRNKGNFPGRFSGRQFSNSRSEMNVSTLELGDSALYLCASSWTGNTGELFFGEGSRLTVL.

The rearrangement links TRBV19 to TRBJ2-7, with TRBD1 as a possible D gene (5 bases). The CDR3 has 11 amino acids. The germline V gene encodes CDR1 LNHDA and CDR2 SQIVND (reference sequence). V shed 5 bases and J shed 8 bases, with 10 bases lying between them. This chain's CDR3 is CASSSRQKQYF. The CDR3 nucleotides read TGTGCCAGTAGTTCCCGACAGAAGCAGTACTTC.

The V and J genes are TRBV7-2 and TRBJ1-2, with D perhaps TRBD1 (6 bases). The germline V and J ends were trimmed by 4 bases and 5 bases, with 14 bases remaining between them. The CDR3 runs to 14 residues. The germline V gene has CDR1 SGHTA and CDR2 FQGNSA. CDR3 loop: CASSSLRGSYGYTF. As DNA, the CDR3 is TGTGCCAGCAGCTCCCTGAGGGGGAGTTATGGCTACACCTTC.

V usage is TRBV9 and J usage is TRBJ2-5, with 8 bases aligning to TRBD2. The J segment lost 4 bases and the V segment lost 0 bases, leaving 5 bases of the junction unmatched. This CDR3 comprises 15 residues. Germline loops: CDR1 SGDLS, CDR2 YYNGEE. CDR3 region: CASSVAGGPTETQYF. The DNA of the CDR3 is TGTGCCAGCAGCGTAGCGGGGGGGCCTACAGAGACCCAGTACTTC.

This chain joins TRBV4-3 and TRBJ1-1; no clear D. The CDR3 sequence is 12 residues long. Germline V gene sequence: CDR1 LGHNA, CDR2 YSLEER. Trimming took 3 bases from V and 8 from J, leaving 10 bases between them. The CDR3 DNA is TGCGCCAGCAGCCACGGCCCTGGGGAAGCTTTCTTT. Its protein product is CASSHGPGEAFF.

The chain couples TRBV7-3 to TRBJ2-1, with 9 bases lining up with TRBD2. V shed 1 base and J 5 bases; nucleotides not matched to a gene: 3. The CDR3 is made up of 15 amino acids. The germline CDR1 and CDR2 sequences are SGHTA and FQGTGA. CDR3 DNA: TGTGCCAGCAGCTTAAGCGGGGGGGAGCACAATGAGCAGTTCTTC. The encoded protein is CASSLSGGEHNEQFF.

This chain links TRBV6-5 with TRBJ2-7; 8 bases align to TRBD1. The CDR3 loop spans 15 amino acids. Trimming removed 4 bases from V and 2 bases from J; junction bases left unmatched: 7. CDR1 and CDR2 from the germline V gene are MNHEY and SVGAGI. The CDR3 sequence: CASSSPGTGAYEQYF. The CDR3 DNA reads TGTGCCAGCAGTTCCCCGGGGACAGGTGCCTACGAGCAGTACTTC.

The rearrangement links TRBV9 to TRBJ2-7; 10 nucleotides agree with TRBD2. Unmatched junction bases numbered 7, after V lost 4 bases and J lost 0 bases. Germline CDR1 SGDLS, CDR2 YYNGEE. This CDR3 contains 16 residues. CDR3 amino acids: CASSPGTSEYSYEQYF. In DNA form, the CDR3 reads TGTGCCAGCAGCCCGGGGACTAGCGAATACTCCTACGAGCAGTACTTC. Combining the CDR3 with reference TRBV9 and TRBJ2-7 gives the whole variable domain DSGVTQTPKHLITATGQRVTLRCSPRSGDLSVYWYQQSLDQGLQFLIQYYNGEERAKGNILERFSAQQFPDLHSELNLSSLELGDSALYFCASSPGTSEYSYEQYFGPGTRLTVT.

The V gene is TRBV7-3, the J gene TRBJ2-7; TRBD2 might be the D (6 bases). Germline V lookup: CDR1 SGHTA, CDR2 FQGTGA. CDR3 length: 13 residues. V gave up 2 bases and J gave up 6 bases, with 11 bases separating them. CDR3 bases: TGTGCCAGCAGCTTAGAGGGAGGCCGCGAGCAGTACTTC. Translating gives CASSLEGGREQYF.

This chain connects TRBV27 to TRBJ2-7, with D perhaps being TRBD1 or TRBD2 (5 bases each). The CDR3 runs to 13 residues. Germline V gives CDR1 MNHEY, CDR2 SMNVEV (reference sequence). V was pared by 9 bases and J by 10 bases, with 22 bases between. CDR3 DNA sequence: TGTGCCAGTCTCGGGACGGCTCCTACGGAACAGTACTTC. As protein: CASLGTAPTEQYF.

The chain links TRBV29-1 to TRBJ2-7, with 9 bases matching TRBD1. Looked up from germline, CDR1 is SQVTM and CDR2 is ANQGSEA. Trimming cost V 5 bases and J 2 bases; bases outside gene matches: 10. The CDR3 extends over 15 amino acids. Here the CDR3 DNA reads TGCAGCGTTTCTAACAGGGGGCTGCCTCCCTACGAGCAGTACTTC. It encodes CSVSNRGLPPYEQYF.

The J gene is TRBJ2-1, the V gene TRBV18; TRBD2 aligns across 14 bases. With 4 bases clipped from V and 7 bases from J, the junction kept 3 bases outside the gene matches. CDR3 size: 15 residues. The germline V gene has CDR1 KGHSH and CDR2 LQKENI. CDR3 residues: CASSRGTSGRNEQFF. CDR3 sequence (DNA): TGTGCCAGCTCACGGGGGACTAGCGGGAGAAATGAGCAGTTCTTC.

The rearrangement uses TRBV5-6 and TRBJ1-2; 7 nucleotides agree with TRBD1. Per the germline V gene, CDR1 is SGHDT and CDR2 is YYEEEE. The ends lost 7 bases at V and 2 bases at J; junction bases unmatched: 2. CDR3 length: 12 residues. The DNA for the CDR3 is TGTGCCAGCTCGGGACAGAACTATGGCTACACCTTC. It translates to CASSGQNYGYTF.

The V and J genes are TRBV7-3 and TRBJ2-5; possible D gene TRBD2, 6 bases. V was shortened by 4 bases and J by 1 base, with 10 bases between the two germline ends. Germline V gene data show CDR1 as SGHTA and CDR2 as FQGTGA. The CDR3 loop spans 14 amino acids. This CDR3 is CASSYERVQETQYF. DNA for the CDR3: TGTGCCAGCAGCTATGAGCGGGTCCAAGAGACCCAGTACTTC.

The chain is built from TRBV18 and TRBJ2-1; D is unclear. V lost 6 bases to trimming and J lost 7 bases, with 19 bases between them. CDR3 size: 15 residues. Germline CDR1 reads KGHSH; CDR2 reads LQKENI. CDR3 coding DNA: TGTGCCAGCTCCTGGCGTTCCGGGCCCGGGAATGAGCAGTTCTTC. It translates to CASSWRSGPGNEQFF.

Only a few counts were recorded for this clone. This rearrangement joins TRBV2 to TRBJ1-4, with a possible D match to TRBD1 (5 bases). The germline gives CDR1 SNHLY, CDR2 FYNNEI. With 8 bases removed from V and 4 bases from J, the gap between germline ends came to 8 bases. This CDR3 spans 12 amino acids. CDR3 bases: TGTGCCAGCCGGGGGATTAATGAAAAACTGTTTTTT. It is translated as CASRGINEKLFF.

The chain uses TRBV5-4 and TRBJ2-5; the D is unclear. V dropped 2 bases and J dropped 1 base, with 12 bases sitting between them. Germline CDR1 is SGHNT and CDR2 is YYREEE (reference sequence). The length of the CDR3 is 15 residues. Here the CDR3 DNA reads TGTGCCAGCAGCTTTGGGCAAGCGCCCCAAGAGACCCAGTACTTC. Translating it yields CASSFGQAPQETQYF.

CDR3 in DNA: TGTGCCAGCAGCCTGGGGGGGCTTGAGCAGTTCTTC. Translating it yields CASSLGGLEQFF. The V and J genes are TRBV7-9 and TRBJ2-1; D might be TRBD2 (7 bases). Germline V gene data show CDR1 as SEHNR and CDR2 as FQNEAQ (reference sequence). Trimming took 5 bases from V and 9 from J, leaving 11 bases between them. The length of the CDR3 is 12 residues.

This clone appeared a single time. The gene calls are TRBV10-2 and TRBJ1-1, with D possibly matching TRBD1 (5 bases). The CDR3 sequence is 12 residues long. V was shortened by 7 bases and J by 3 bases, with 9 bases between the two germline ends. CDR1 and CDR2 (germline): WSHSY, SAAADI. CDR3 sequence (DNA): TGCGCCAGCACCGGGGGTCACACTGAAGCTTTCTTT. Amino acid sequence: CASTGGHTEAFF.